This T cell receptor (beta chain) was identified in a study of Ad26.COV2.S vaccination and SARS-CoV-2 variants. Study observations and caveats: Vaccine and placebo groups showed comparable non-spike TCR breadth. Spike-specific TCR breadth ran higher among vaccine recipients than placebo recipients.

Sequenced by immunoSEQ multiplex PCR; TCRdb stores in-frame clones only, minus some. The table has about 680,000 clones, approximately 88% seen once. Germline V gene data show CDR1 as MNHEY and CDR2 as SVGAGI. The CDR3 runs 14 residues. The V and J ends lost 4 bases and 3 bases respectively, with 12 bases between them. The treatment was: around 19 received Ad26.COV2.S at low or high dose, single or two shots; several received placebo; per-sample allocation not given. Specimen acquisition occurred on day 63 following the initial vaccine or placebo injection. An adult donor aged 18-55 years was enrolled in Boston. In this sample, this clone turned up once. Its antigen is unknown.

Specimen: peripheral blood, collected in a trial of Ad26.COV2.S vaccine versus placebo. The sequence was obtained from a person between 18 and 65 years old who received the Ad26.COV2.S COVID-19 vaccine or a placebo. V gene TRBV6-5 combines with J gene TRBJ2-5, with D perhaps TRBD1 or TRBD2 (5 bases each). This CDR3 is CASSFLGREETQYF. The CDR3 nucleotides read TGTGCCAGCAGTTTTTTGGGACGCGAAGAGACCCAGTACTTC.